Detailed here is one T cell receptor (beta chain). The sample comes from a study of blood T cell repertoires in COVID-19. Profiling relied on immunoSEQ multiplex PCR, and the TCRdb table lists in-frame clones only, not all of them. Of under 250,000 clones detected, around nine tenths appear once; the ten largest clones hold roughly 1.6%. In germline, CDR1 is MDHEN, CDR2 SYDVKM. V lost 5 bases, J lost 4 bases, and 6 bases stayed unmatched. There are 14 residues in the CDR3. The sequenced sample was peripheral blood. J is TRBJ1-1 and V is TRBV28; 8 bases are shared with TRBD1. This TCR derives from a woman aged 55-70 years who had recovered from COVID-19. The CDR3 DNA reads TGTGCCAGCAGTCCCCCGGACAGGGTCACTGAAGCTTTCTTT. Translated: CASSPPDRVTEAFF.